These 4 T cell receptor beta chains share one sample of origin, sequenced in a study of technical replicates of blood from a few donors. Sequencing used immunoSEQ multiplex PCR; TCRdb keeps in-frame clones, though not all of them. The data show under 35,000 clones, around nine tenths seen once. The specimen was PBMCs. These TCRs come from a human donor in good health. Some clones in this sample may be carry-over from other donors' samples.

In DNA form, the CDR3 reads TGTGCCAGCAGCTTTAGCAGCGGGGGGGCTCGGGAGACCCAGTACTTC. It codes for CASSFSSGGARETQYF. The chain employs TRBV5-6 and TRBJ2-5; 10 bases are shared with TRBD2. The germline V gene encodes CDR1 SGHDT and CDR2 YYEEEE. Unmatched junction bases numbered 9, after V lost 2 bases and J lost 5 bases. The CDR3 is made up of 16 amino acids.

Here the CDR3 reads CASSSWTSGRKDTQYF. The CDR3 DNA reads TGTGCCAGCAGTTCCTGGACTAGCGGGAGAAAAGATACGCAGTATTTT. V usage is TRBV6-5 and J usage is TRBJ2-3; 13 nucleotides match TRBD2. This CDR3 spans 16 amino acids. The germline CDR1 and CDR2 sequences are MNHEY and SVGAGI. The ends lost 4 bases at V and 5 bases at J; junction bases unmatched: 6.

The genes are TRBV5-8 and TRBJ1-2; unclear D gene. The CDR3 spans 13 residues. Germline V lookup: CDR1 SGHTS, CDR2 YDEGEE. Trimming took 6 bases from V and 0 from J, leaving 9 bases between them. This chain's CDR3 is CASTEGANYGYTF. The CDR3 nucleotides read TGTGCCAGCACCGAAGGAGCTAACTATGGCTACACCTTC.

This rearrangement joins TRBV19 to TRBJ1-1; weak D call: TRBD1 (5 bases). V was trimmed by 1 base and J by 5 bases, leaving 14 bases between them. The CDR3 loop spans 15 amino acids. Germline loops: CDR1 LNHDA, CDR2 SQIVND (reference sequence). The CDR3 reads CASSIGYGGDTEAFF. CDR3 in DNA: TGTGCCAGTAGTATAGGGTACGGGGGAGATACTGAAGCTTTCTTT. Supplemented by reference TRBV19 and TRBJ1-1, the full variable domain reads DGGITQSPKYLFRKEGQNVTLSCEQNLNHDAMYWYRQDPGQGLRLIYYSQIVNDFQKGDIAEGYSVSREKKESFPLTVTSAQKNPTAFYLCASSIGYGGDTEAFFGQGTRLTVV.